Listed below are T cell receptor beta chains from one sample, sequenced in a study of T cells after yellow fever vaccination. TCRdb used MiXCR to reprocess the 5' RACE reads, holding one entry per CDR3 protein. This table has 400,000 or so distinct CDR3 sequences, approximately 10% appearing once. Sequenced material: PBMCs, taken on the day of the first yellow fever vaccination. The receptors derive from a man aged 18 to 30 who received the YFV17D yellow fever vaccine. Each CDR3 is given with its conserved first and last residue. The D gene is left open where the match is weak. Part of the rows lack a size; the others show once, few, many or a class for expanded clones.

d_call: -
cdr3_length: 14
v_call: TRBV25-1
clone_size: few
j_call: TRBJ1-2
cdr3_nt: TGTGCCAGCAGTGACCCATGGGAAGAAGATGGCTACACCTTC
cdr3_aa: CASSDPWEEDGYTF

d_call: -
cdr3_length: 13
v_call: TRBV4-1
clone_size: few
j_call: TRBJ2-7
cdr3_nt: TGCGCCAGCAGGGCGGCTAGCATGGGGGAGCAGTACTTC
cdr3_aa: CASRAASMGEQYF

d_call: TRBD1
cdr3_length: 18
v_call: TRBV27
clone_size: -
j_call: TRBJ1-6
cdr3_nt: TGTGCCAGCAGATTCTCCCGGGACAGGGATTTCTATAATTCACCCCTCCACTTT
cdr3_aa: CASRFSRDRDFYNSPLHF

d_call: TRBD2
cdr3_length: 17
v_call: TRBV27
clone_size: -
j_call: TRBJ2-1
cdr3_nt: TGTGCCAGCATCCTTCCCCCTAGCGGGGGGGCCTACAATGAGCAGTTCTTC
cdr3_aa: CASILPPSGGAYNEQFF

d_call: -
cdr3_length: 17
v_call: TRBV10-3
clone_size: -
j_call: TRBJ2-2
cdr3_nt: TGTGCCATCCGCGCGGGTCTCGGGACGGATAACACCGGGGAGCTGTTTTTT
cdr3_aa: CAIRAGLGTDNTGELFF

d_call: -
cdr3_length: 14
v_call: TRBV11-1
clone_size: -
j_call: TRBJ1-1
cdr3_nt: TGTGCCAGCAGCCCCGCGGGGTCTGAAACTGAAGCTTTCTTT
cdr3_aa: CASSPAGSETEAFF

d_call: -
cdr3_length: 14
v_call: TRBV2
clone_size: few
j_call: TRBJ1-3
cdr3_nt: TGTGCCAGCAGTGAGTCAACCGACCGAAACACCATATATTTT
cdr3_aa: CASSESTDRNTIYF

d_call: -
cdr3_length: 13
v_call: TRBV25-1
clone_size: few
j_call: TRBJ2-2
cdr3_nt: TGTGCCAGCGGGCGGGCGAATACCGGGGAGCTGTTTTTT
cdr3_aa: CASGRANTGELFF

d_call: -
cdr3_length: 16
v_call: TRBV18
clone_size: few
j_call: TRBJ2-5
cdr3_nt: TGTGCCAGCTCACTCAATGCCCCGGGGGCGCAGGAGACCCAGTACTTC
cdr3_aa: CASSLNAPGAQETQYF

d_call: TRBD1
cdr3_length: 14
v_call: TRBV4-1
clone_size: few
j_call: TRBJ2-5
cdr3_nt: TGCGCCAGCAGCCAGCACTCAGGGGGAGAGACCCAGTACTTC
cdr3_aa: CASSQHSGGETQYF

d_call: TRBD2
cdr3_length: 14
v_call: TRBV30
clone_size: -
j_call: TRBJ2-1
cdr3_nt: TGTGCCTGGGCCGGGACTAGCGGGGGCAATGAGCAGTTCTTC
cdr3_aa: CAWAGTSGGNEQFF

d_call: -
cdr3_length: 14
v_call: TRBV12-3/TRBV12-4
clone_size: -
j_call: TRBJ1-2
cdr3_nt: TGTGCCAGCAGTTTCAACAGAGTTAACTATGGCTACACCTTC
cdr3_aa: CASSFNRVNYGYTF

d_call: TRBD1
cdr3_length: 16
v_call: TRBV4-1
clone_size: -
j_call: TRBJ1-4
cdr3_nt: TGCGCCAGCAGCCGCGTGGGAACAGGGGCAGGGGAAAAACTGTTTTTT
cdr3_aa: CASSRVGTGAGEKLFF

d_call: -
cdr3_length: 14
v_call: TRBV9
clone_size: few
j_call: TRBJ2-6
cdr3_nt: TGTGCCAGCAGCGCAGGCTCTGGGGCCAACGTCCTGACTTTC
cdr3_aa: CASSAGSGANVLTF

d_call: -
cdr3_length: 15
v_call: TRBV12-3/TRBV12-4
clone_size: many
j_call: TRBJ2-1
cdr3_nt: TGTGCCAGCAGCATACAGGGTTACGCTTACAATGAGCAGTTCTTC
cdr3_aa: CASSIQGYAYNEQFF

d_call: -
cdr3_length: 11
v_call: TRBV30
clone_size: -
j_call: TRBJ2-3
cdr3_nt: TGTGCCTGGAGTGTAACAGATACGCAGTATTTT
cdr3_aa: CAWSVTDTQYF

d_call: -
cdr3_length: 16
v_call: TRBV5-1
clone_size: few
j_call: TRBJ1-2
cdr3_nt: TGCGCCAGCAGCTCCTACGTAGCGGGAGGAGGCTATGGCTACACCTTC
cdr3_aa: CASSSYVAGGGYGYTF

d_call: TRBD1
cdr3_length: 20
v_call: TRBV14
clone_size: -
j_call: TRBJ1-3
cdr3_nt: TGTGCCAGCAGCCGGAGCATGGACAGGGGGCTCCGCAATCCTGGAAACACCATATATTTT
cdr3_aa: CASSRSMDRGLRNPGNTIYF

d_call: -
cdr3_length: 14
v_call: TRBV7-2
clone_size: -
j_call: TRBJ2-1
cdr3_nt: TGTGCCAGCAGCCCGCGTGTACAGAACAATGAGCAGTTCTTC
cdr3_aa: CASSPRVQNNEQFF

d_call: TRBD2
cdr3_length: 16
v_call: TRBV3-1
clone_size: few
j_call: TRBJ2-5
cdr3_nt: TGTGCCAGCAGCACTGTACGGGGGGGAAGGCAAGAGACCCAGTACTTC
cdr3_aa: CASSTVRGGRQETQYF

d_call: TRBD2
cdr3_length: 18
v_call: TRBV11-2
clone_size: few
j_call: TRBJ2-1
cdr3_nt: TGTGCCAGCAGAGGTGGGACTAGCGGGGGGGCCCCCCCGTCTGAGCAGTTCTTC
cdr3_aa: CASRGGTSGGAPPSEQFF

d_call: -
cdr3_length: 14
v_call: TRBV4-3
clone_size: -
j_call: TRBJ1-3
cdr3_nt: TGCGCCAGCAGCCCGGACACAATTGGAAACACCATATATTTT
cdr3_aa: CASSPDTIGNTIYF

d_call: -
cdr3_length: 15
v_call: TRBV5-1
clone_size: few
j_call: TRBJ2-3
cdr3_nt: TGCGCCAGCAGCTTGGCAGAGACGGGTCGAAATACGCAGTATTTT
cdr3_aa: CASSLAETGRNTQYF

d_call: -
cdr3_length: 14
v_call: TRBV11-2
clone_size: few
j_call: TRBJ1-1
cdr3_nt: TGTGCCAGCAGCCCGACAACGCCAAACACTGAAGCTTTCTTT
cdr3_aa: CASSPTTPNTEAFF

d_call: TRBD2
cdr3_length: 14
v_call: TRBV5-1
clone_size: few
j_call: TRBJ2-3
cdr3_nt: TGCGCCAGCGGAAGCGGGGGGGACACAGATACGCAGTATTTT
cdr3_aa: CASGSGGDTDTQYF

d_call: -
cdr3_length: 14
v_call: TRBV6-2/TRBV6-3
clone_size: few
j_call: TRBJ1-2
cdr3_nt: TGTGCCAGCACATATGAAGGGGTGAACTATGGCTACACCTTC
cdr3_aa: CASTYEGVNYGYTF

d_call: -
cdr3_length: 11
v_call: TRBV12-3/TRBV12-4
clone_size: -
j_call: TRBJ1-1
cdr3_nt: TGTGCCAGCAGTTTTCACACTGAAGCTTTCTTT
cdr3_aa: CASSFHTEAFF

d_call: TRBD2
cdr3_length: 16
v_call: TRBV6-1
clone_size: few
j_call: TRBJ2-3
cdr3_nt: TGTGCCAGCAGTCCAGGGACTAGCGGCCGCACAGATACGCAGTATTTT
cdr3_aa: CASSPGTSGRTDTQYF

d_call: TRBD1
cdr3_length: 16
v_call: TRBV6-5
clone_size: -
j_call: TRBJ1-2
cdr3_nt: TGTGCCAGCAGTTCCGGGACAGTCCATAGTATCTATGGCTACACCTTC
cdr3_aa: CASSSGTVHSIYGYTF

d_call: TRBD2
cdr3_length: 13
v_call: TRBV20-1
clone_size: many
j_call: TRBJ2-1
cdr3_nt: TGCAGTGCTAGAGGACTAGCGGGGGGTGAGCAGTTCTTC
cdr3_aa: CSARGLAGGEQFF

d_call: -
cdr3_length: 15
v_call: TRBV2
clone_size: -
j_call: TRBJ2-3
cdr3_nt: TGTGCCACCCCGGCCGAGACTTCTAGCACAGATACGCAGTATTTT
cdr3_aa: CATPAETSSTDTQYF

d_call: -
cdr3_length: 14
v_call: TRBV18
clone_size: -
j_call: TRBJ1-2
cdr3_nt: TGTGCCAGCTCACCAGCACCGGGGCCGGGCGGCTACACCTTC
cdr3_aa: CASSPAPGPGGYTF

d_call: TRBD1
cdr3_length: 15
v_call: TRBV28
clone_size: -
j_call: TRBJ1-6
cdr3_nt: TGTGCCAGCAGGACCGGACAGGGGGCCAATTCACCCCTCCACTTT
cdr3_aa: CASRTGQGANSPLHF

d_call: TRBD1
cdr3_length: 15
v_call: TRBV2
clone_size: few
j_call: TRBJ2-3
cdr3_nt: TGTGCCAACGACAGGGGAAAAGAGGGGACAGATACGCAGTATTTT
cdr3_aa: CANDRGKEGTDTQYF

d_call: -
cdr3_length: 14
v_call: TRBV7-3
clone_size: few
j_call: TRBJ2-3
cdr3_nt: TGTGCCAGCAGCCCAGGCCCACAGGGCGATACGCAGTATTTT
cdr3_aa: CASSPGPQGDTQYF

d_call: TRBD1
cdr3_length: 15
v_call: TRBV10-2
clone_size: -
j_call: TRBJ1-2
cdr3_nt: TGCGCCAGCAGTGACCTCCTCGGACAGGACTATGGCTACACCTTC
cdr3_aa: CASSDLLGQDYGYTF

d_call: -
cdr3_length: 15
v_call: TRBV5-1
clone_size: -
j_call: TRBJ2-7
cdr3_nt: TGCGCCAGCAGCTTGGGGGACACTCCTTCCTACGAGCAGTACTTC
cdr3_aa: CASSLGDTPSYEQYF

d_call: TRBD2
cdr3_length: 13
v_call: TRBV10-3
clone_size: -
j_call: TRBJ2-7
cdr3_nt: TGTGCCATCAGTGATCTAGCGGGGTACGAGCAGTACTTC
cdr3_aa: CAISDLAGYEQYF

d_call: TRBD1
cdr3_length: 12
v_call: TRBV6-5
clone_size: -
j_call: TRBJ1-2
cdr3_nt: TGTGCCAGCAGTTTCAGCGGGACAGGGGTAACCTTC
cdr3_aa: CASSFSGTGVTF

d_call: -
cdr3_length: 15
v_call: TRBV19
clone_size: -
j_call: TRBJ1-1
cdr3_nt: TGTGCCAGTACACTTGCGGGACGGACTAACACTGAAGCTTTCTTT
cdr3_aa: CASTLAGRTNTEAFF

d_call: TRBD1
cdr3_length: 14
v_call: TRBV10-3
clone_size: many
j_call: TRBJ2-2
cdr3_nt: TGTGCCATTGGAGGGACAGGGGACACCGGGGAGCTGTTTTTT
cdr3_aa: CAIGGTGDTGELFF

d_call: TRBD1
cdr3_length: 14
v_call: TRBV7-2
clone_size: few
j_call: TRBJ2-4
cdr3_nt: TGTGCCAGCAGCGAGGGGACAGGAGGAAACATTCAGTACTTC
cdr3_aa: CASSEGTGGNIQYF

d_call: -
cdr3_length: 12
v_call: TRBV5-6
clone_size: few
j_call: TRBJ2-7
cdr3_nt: TGTGCCAGCAGCTTTTTAGAAGCGGAGCAGTACTTC
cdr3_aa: CASSFLEAEQYF

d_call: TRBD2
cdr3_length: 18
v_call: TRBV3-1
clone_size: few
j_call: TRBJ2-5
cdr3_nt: TGTGCCAGCAGCCAAGGCGCCGGAGCGGGGGGGCCCAGAGAGACCCAGTACTTC
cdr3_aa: CASSQGAGAGGPRETQYF

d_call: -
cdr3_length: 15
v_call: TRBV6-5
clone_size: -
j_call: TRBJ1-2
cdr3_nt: TGTGCCAGCAGTTACTCGGCCAGGGAATTAGTTGGCTACACCTTC
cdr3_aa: CASSYSARELVGYTF

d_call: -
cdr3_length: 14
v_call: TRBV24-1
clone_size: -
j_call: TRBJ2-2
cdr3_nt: TGTGCCACGGAGGCAACCCTCGGCACCGGGGAGCTGTTTTTT
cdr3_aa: CATEATLGTGELFF

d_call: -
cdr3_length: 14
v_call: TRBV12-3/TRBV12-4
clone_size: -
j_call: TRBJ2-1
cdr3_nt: TGTGCCAGCAGTTTAATGGACGGGGACTATGAGCAGTTCTTC
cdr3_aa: CASSLMDGDYEQFF

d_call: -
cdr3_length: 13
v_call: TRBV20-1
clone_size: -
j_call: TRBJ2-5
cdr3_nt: TGCAGTGCTAGAAGACTCCCAGGGGAGACCCAGTACTTC
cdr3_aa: CSARRLPGETQYF

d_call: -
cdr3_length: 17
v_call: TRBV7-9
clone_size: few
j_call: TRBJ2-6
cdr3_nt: TGTGCCAGCAGCTTCAGTTTGGGGGCAGGTGGGGCCAACGTCCTGACTTTC
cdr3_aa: CASSFSLGAGGANVLTF

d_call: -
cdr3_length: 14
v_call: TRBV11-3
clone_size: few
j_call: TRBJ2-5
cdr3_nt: TGTGCCAGCAGCTTAGATGCAGGGGAAGAGACCCAGTACTTC
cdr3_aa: CASSLDAGEETQYF

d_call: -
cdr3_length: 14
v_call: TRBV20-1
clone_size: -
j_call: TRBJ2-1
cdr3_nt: TGCAGTGCTTCGGAATCCCCGCTCAGGGATGAGCAGTTCTTC
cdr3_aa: CSASESPLRDEQFF

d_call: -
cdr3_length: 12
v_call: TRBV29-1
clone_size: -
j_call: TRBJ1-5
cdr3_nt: TGCAGCGTGGCGGATAGCAATCAGCCCCAGCATTTT
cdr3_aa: CSVADSNQPQHF

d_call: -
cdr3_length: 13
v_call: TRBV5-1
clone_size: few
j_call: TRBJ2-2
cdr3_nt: TGCGCCAGCAGCTTGAATGGGCCCGGGGAGCTGTTTTTT
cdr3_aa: CASSLNGPGELFF

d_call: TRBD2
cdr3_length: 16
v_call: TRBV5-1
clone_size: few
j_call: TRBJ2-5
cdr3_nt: TGCGCCAGCAGCTTGGAGGGAAAGCGGGGACAAGAGACCCAGTACTTC
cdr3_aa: CASSLEGKRGQETQYF

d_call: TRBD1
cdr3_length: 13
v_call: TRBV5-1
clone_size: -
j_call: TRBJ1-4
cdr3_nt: TGCGCCAGCAGACAGGGGGGGAATGAAAAACTGTTTTTT
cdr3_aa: CASRQGGNEKLFF

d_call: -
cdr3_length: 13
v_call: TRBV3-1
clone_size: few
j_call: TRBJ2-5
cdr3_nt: TGTGCCAGCGCCAGTGACAGGCTAGAGACCCAGTACTTC
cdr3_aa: CASASDRLETQYF